Listed below are T cell receptor beta chains from one sample, sequenced in a study of blood T cell repertoires in COVID-19. This table comes from immunoSEQ multiplex PCR, and its TCRdb copy is limited to in-frame clones, with some not included. The sample includes approximately 240,000 clones, 70% to 85% of them seen just once. The sample consisted of peripheral blood. Receptors were obtained from a woman in her thirties or forties with active or convalescent COVID-19. The CDR3 runs from the conserved cysteine through the conserved F or W. D genes are given only for firm matches. Where a row states a size, it is once, few, many or the class of an expanded clone; other rows omit it.

j_gene,d_gene,v_gene,abundance,CDR3nt,CDR3aa
TRBJ1-5,.,TRBV30,.,TGTGCCTGGAGTGTGTCAGTCAATCAGCCCCAGCATTTT,CAWSVSVNQPQHF
TRBJ1-2,.,TRBV6-5,few,TGTGCCAGCACCCGTACAGGGATTTTAAACTATGGCTACACCTTC,CASTRTGILNYGYTF
TRBJ2-1,.,TRBV6-5,.,TGTGCCAGCAGTCCCCAGACAGGGACTAATGAGCAGTTCTTC,CASSPQTGTNEQFF
TRBJ2-7,.,TRBV15,.,TGTGCCACCAGCAGAGAAGGGGAGGCCTACGAGCAGTACTTC,CATSREGEAYEQYF
TRBJ2-2,.,TRBV27,.,TGTGCCAGCAGTCCACCAGACACCGGGGAGCTGTTTTTT,CASSPPDTGELFF
TRBJ1-1,TRBD1,TRBV5-4,many,TGTGCCAGCAGCTCCCAGGGGGCTGAAGCTTTCTTT,CASSSQGAEAFF
TRBJ1-2,TRBD1,TRBV29-1,.,TGCAGCATACAGGACAGGGTCTATGGCTACACCTTC,CSIQDRVYGYTF
TRBJ1-2,.,TRBV5-1,.,TGCGCCAGCAGCTTGGATGGGCAAGCGGCTAACTATGGCTACACCTTC,CASSLDGQAANYGYTF
TRBJ2-3,.,TRBV5-4,.,TGTGCCAGCAGGCCCCGGGACTCGAAAACCCGCACAGATACGCAGTATTTT,CASRPRDSKTRTDTQYF
TRBJ1-5,TRBD1,TRBV28,once,TGTGCCAGCAGTTTACACAGGGGGTCCTATAGCAATCAGCCCCAGCATTTT,CASSLHRGSYSNQPQHF